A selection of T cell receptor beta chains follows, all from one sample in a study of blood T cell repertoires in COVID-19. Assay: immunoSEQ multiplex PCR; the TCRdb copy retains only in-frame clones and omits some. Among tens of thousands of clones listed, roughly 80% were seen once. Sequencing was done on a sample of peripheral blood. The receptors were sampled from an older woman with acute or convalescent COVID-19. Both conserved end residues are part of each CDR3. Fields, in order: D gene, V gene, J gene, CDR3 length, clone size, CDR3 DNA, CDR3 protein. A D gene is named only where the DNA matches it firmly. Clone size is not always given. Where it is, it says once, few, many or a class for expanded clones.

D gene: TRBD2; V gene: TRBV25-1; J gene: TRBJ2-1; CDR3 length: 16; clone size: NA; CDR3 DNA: TGTGCCAGCAGTGTACTAGCGGGGGCCTCCTACAATGAGCAGTTCTTC; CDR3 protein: CASSVLAGASYNEQFF
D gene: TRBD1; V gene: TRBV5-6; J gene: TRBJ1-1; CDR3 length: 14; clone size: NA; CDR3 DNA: TGTGCCAGCAGCTCTCGGGACAGACACACTGAAGCTTTCTTT; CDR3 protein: CASSSRDRHTEAFF
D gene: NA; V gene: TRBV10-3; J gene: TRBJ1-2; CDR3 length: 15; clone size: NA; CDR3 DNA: TGTGCCACACAAGGGGAGGCGGGGGATGGCTATGGCTACACCTTC; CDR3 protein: CATQGEAGDGYGYTF
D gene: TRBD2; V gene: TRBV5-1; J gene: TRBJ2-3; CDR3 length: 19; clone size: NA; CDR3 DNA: TGCGCCAGCAGCTTGCTTTGGCTAGCGGGAGAAGATAGCACAGATACGCAGTATTTT; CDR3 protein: CASSLLWLAGEDSTDTQYF
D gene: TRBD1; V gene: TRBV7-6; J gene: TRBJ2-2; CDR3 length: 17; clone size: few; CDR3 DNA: TGTGCCAGCAGCTTAGTCCCCGACAGGGTCCTCACCGGGGAGCTGTTTTTT; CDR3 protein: CASSLVPDRVLTGELFF
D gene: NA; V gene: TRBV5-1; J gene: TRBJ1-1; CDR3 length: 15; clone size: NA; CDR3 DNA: TGCGCCAGCAGCTTGGAGCTGCAAACGAACACTGAAGCTTTCTTT; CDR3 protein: CASSLELQTNTEAFF
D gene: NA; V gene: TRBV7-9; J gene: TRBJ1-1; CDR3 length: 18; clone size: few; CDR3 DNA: TGTGCCAGCAGCTTAGGAGGTTTTGGGAGGCTCAAGAACACTGAAGCTTTCTTT; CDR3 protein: CASSLGGFGRLKNTEAFF
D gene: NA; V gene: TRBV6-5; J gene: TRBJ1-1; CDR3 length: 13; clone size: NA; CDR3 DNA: TGTGCCAGCAGAGCCTCCTTGAACACTGAAGCTTTCTTT; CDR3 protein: CASRASLNTEAFF
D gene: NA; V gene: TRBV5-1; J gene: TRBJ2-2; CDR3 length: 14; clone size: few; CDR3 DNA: TGCGCCAGCAGCCAGGACTGGACCACCGGGGAGCTGTTTTTT; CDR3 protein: CASSQDWTTGELFF
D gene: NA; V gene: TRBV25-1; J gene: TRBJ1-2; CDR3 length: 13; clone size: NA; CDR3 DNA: TGTGCCAGCAGTGAGGTCGGGGAGGGGGGCTACACCTTC; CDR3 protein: CASSEVGEGGYTF
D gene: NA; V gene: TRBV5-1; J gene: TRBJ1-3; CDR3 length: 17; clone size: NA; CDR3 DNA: TGCGCCAGCAGCTTGGTCTCGGGGGTCTACTCTGGAAACACCATATATTTT; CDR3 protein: CASSLVSGVYSGNTIYF
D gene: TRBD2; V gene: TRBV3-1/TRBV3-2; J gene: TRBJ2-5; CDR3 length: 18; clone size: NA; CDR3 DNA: TGTGCCAGCAGCCAAGGGGCTTACTGGCGGGGGGGCCAAGAGACCCAGTACTTC; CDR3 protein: CASSQGAYWRGGQETQYF
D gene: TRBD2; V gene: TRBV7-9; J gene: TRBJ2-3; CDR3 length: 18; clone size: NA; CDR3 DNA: TGTGCCAGCAGCCCAACCGTCGGCGGGGGGGCTAGCACAGATACGCAGTATTTT; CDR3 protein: CASSPTVGGGASTDTQYF
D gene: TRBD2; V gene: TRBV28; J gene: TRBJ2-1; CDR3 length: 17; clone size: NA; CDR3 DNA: TGTGCCAGCAGTTCAACTAGCGGGGGGGCCCAATTGAATGAGCAGTTCTTC; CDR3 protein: CASSSTSGGAQLNEQFF
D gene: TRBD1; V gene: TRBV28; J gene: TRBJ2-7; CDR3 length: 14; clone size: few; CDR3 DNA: TGTGCCAGCAGGACAGGACAGGGGTCCGGGGAGCAGTACTTC; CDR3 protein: CASRTGQGSGEQYF
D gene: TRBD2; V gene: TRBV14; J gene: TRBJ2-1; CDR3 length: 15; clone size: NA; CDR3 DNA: TGTGCCAGCAGCGAGCGGGAGTTCCCCTACAATGAGCAGTTCTTC; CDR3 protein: CASSEREFPYNEQFF
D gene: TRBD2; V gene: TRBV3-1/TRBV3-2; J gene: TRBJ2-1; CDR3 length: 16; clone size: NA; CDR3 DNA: TGTGCCAGCAGCCCAATGACTAGCGGGGGGATCAATGAGCAGTTCTTC; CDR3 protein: CASSPMTSGGINEQFF
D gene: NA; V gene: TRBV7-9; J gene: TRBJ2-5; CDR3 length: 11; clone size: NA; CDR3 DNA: TGTGCCAGCAGCCCTCAAGAGACCCAGTACTTC; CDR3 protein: CASSPQETQYF
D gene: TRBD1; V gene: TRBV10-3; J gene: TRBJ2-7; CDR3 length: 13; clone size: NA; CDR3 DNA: TGTGCCATCAGGGGACAGGGTCTCTACGAGCAGTACTTC; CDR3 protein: CAIRGQGLYEQYF
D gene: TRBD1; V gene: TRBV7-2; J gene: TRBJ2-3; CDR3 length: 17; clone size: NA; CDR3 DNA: TGTGCCAGCAGCTTAGTTCGTGCAGGGGGCCTCATGTTGACGCAGTATTTT; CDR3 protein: CASSLVRAGGLMLTQYF
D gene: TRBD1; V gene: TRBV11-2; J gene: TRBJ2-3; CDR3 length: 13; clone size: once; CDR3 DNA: TGTGCCAGCAGCTTCCAGGGGGCTGATACGCAGTATTTT; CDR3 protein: CASSFQGADTQYF
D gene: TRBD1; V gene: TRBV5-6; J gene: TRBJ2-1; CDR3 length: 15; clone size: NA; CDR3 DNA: TGTGCCAGCAGCCTTTTAGGGACAGGGTTCAATGAGCAGTTCTTC; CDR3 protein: CASSLLGTGFNEQFF
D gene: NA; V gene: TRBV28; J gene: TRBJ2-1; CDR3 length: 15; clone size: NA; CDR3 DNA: TGTGCCAGCAGTTTTACAGGAAGGGGTATCGATGAGCAGTTCTTC; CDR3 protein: CASSFTGRGIDEQFF
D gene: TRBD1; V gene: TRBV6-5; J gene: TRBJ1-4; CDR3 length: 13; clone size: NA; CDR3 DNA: TGTGCCAGCAGGGGACAGGGAAATGAAAAACTGTTTTTT; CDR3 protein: CASRGQGNEKLFF
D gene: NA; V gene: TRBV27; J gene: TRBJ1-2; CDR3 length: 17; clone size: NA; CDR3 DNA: TGTGCCAGCAGCCGTTATTGGCAGGGGAACCACCGCGATGGCTACACCTTC; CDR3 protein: CASSRYWQGNHRDGYTF
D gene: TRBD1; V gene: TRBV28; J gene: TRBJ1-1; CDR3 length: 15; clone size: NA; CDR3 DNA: TGTGCCACCGGAGGACAGGCGGTCTCTGACACTGAAGCTTTCTTT; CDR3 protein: CATGGQAVSDTEAFF
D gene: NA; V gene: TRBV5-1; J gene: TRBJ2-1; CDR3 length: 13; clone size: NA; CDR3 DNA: TGCGCCAGCAGCTTGGGCCGGGACTCAGCCCAGTTCTTC; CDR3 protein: CASSLGRDSAQFF